Following are 19 T cell receptor beta chains from one sample sequenced in a study of CD8 T cells in Susac syndrome. After extraction with the RNeasy kit, about 0.5 to 1 ug of the RNA was reverse transcribed using random hexamers. TCRdb passed the immunoSEQ multiplex PCR reads through MiXCR, listing each CDR3 protein once. The table shows about 130,000 distinct CDR3 sequences, with 85% to 95% occurring only once. The sequenced sample was CD8+ T cells from PBMCs. Receptors originate from a human donor with Susac syndrome.

Written as DNA, the CDR3 is TGTGCCAGCAGCTCCGGGGCACTGAGGACAGATACGCAGTATTTT. Amino acids: CASSSGALRTDTQYF. The chain links TRBV7-6 to TRBJ2-3; D could derive from TRBD1 or TRBD2 (5 bases each). The CDR3 has 15 amino acids. Germline-derived CDR1 and CDR2 are SGHVS and FNYEAQ. V lost 4 bases and J lost 3, with 14 bases in between.

This clonotype was observed once. The chain joins TRBV7-8 to TRBJ2-1; 8 positions match TRBD2. J gave up 14 bases and V 3 bases, and 6 bases lay outside the gene matches. Germline values: CDR1 SGHVS, CDR2 FQNEAQ. The CDR3 length is 12 residues. CDR3 coding DNA: TGTGCCAGCAGCTTTAGCGGGATTGATGAGTTCTTC. Translated, it gives CASSFSGIDEFF.

This rearrangement joins TRBV12-3 or TRBV12-4 to TRBJ2-4, with 9 bases lining up with TRBD1. The V gene end was trimmed by 6 bases and the J gene end by 10 bases; junction bases not matched to a gene: 7. This CDR3 is 13 amino acids long. The DNA of the CDR3 is TGTGCCAGCAGCCGGGACAGGGTCGTAATTCAGTACTTC. It specifies CASSRDRVVIQYF.

The rearrangement uses TRBV12-3 or TRBV12-4 and TRBJ1-5; 8 nucleotides agree with TRBD1. With V trimmed by 5 bases and J by 5 bases, 5 bases remained unmatched. The CDR3 consists of 14 residues. This CDR3 is CASSPGQGYQPQHF. The CDR3 bases are TGTGCCAGCAGTCCCGGACAGGGCTATCAGCCCCAGCATTTT.

As DNA, the CDR3 is TGCAGTGCTAGGCCCACAGCAAGCTCCTACAATGAGCAGTTCTTC. This sequence encodes CSARPTASSYNEQFF. The gene calls are TRBV20-1 and TRBJ2-1; D gene ambiguous. This CDR3 has 15 residues. With 3 bases removed from V and 0 bases from J, the gap between germline ends came to 12 bases. The germline V gene encodes CDR1 DFQATT and CDR2 SNEGSKA (reference sequence).

The CDR3: CASSLGTSTEAFF. In nucleotides, the CDR3 is TGTGCCAGCAGCTTAGGAACTTCCACTGAAGCTTTCTTT. The genes are TRBV7-2 and TRBJ1-1; D is unclear. Germline loops: CDR1 SGHTA, CDR2 FQGNSA. V gave up 1 base and J gave up 4 bases, with 7 bases separating them. The CDR3 has 13 residues. The entire variable domain, with the rest obtained from reference TRBV7-2 and TRBJ1-1, is as follows: GAGVSQSPSNKVTEKGKDVELRCDPISGHTALYWYRQSLGQGLEFLIYFQGNSAPDKSGLPSDRFSAERTGGSVSTLTIQRTQQEDSAVYLCASSLGTSTEAFFGQGTRLTVV.

This chain uses TRBV5-1 with TRBJ2-7, with D uncertain. V shed 1 base and J shed 2 bases, with 7 bases lying between them. Germline V gene data show CDR1 as SGHRS and CDR2 as YFSETQ. This CDR3 has 13 residues. CDR3 residues: CASSLMRPYEQYF. The CDR3 coding sequence is TGCGCCAGCAGCTTGATGAGACCCTACGAGCAGTACTTC.

The rearrangement links TRBV7-8 to TRBJ2-1, with 7 bases lining up with TRBD1. The CDR3 consists of 15 residues. Germline loops: CDR1 SGHVS, CDR2 FQNEAQ. Trimming took 5 bases from V and 3 from J; bases not matched to a gene: 7. Here the CDR3 DNA reads TGTGCCAGCAGCGGCGTACGGGACAGCTACAATGAGCAGTTCTTC. Amino acids: CASSGVRDSYNEQFF.

The CDR3 spells CAWSSLWEEDNTEAFF. The CDR3 DNA reads TGTGCCTGGAGCTCCCTGTGGGAGGAGGATAACACTGAAGCTTTCTTT. The V call is TRBV30, the J call TRBJ1-1, with unresolved D. This CDR3 is 16 amino acids long. V lost 3 bases, J lost 2 bases, and 19 bases lay in between. CDR1 is GTSNPN and CDR2 is SVGIG in the germline V gene (reference sequence).

The count of this clonotype is one. This chain uses TRBV24-1 with TRBJ2-7, with TRBD2 matching over 7 bases. The CDR3 totals 15 residues. V lost 1 base and J lost 6; bases outside the gene matches: 8. CDR1 KGHDR and CDR2 SFDVKD come from the germline V gene. CDR3 loop: CATSDFAGTICEQYF. CDR3 in DNA: TGTGCCACCAGTGATTTCGCGGGGACTATCTGCGAGCAGTACTTC.

The chain has TRBV11-2 and TRBJ2-5; D might be TRBD1 or TRBD2, each matching 5 bases. Germline V gives CDR1 SGHAT, CDR2 FQNNGV. The CDR3 runs 15 residues. V was clipped by 1 base and J by 4 bases, with 13 bases between them. The CDR3 here is CASSLGGEGLETQYF. Here the CDR3 DNA reads TGTGCCAGCAGCTTAGGGGGCGAGGGTTTAGAGACCCAGTACTTC.

V gene TRBV4-1 combines with J gene TRBJ2-7; 10 nucleotides match TRBD2. Germline-derived CDR1 and CDR2 are MGHRA and YSYEKL. The CDR3 spans 18 residues. V was clipped by 0 bases and J by 0 bases; unmatched bases: 8. The CDR3 sequence is CASSQDLLAGDISYEQYF. The DNA for the CDR3 is TGCGCCAGCAGCCAAGATCTGCTAGCGGGAGATATCTCCTACGAGCAGTACTTC.

This clonotype was picked up a small number of times. The gene calls are TRBV27 and TRBJ2-1; the D gene is possibly TRBD2 (5 bases). V was trimmed by 8 bases and J by 2 bases, leaving 10 bases between them. Per germline, CDR1 MNHEY and CDR2 SMNVEV (reference sequence). CDR3 size: 13 residues. The CDR3 sequence: CASGSGTYNEQFF. The CDR3 DNA follows: TGTGCCAGCGGCAGCGGAACCTACAATGAGCAGTTCTTC.

V is TRBV29-1 and J is TRBJ2-1; D may be TRBD2 (5 bases). V lost 1 base to trimming and J lost 0 bases, with 10 bases between them. CDR1 is SQVTM and CDR2 is ANQGSEA in the germline V gene. This CDR3 is 15 amino acids long. CDR3 DNA: TGCAGCGTTGAAGTGCAGCGGACCTCCTACAATGAGCAGTTCTTC. It yields the protein CSVEVQRTSYNEQFF.

V gene TRBV13 combines with J gene TRBJ2-5, with a weak D call TRBD2 (5 bases). CDR3 size: 14 residues. Trimming removed 3 bases at V and 2 bases at J, with 10 bases between. The germline V gene encodes CDR1 PRHDT and CDR2 FYEKMQ (reference sequence). In DNA form, the CDR3 reads TGTGCCAGCAGCTTTCCAGGAGGACAAGAGACCCAGTACTTC. The encoded protein is CASSFPGGQETQYF. Drawing the rest from reference TRBV13 and TRBJ2-5, the complete variable domain is AAGVIQSPRHLIKEKRETATLKCYPIPRHDTVYWYQQGPGQDPQFLISFYEKMQSDKGSIPDRFSAQQFSDYHSELNMSSLELGDSALYFCASSFPGGQETQYFGPGTRLLVL.

The rearrangement links TRBV25-1 to TRBJ1-2, with a possible D match to TRBD1 (6 bases). Germline V gene lookup returns CDR1 MGHDK and CDR2 SYGVNS. CDR3 size: 15 residues. V was pared by 0 bases and J by 2 bases, with 10 bases between. The CDR3 nucleotides read TGTGCCAGCAGTGAATATTTTAGGGGGAACTATGGCTACACCTTC. Its translation: CASSEYFRGNYGYTF.

J is TRBJ1-4 and V is TRBV29-1, with TRBD1 matching 7 bases. The CDR3 length is 13 residues. In germline, CDR1 is SQVTM, CDR2 ANQGSEA. J gave up 6 bases and V 6 bases, and 7 bases lay outside the gene matches. Here the CDR3 DNA reads TGCAGCGTCCTACAGGGGTTGGATGAAAAACTGTTTTTT. It specifies CSVLQGLDEKLFF.

The chain is built from TRBV6-5 and TRBJ2-5, with TRBD1 matching 9 bases. V dropped 4 bases and J dropped 8; count of bases not matched to a gene: 11. The CDR3 runs 15 residues. The germline gives CDR1 MNHEY, CDR2 SVGAGI. CDR3 protein: CASSWDRDLNVTQYF. CDR3 in DNA: TGTGCCAGCAGTTGGGACAGGGATCTTAACGTTACCCAGTACTTC.

This clonotype has a handful of counts. The chain has TRBV14 and TRBJ2-5; 7 bases align to TRBD1. The V and J ends lost 6 bases and 1 base, in that order; junction bases with no gene match: 5. The germline V gene has CDR1 SGHDN and CDR2 FVKESK. This CDR3 contains 14 residues. The CDR3 nucleotides are TGTGCCAGCAGTCGAGACAGGGCCCAAGAGACCCAGTACTTC. Its translation is CASSRDRAQETQYF.